This TCR beta chain stems from a study of T cells in localized non-small cell lung cancer. Points from the study as a whole: The highest T cell clonality was in uninvolved adjacent lung, above tumor. There was an association of higher blood T cell density with longer overall survival.

Trimming left V 4 bases short and J 5 bases short, with 21 bases between. The length of the CDR3 is 18 residues. Germline CDR1 is MNHGY and CDR2 is SVAAGI. This clone was detected only once. What it binds is not known. TCRdb's copy holds only in-frame clones and misses some; the assay was immunoSEQ multiplex PCR. The sample lists tens of thousands of clones, 90% to 95% seen once, with more than 5.5% in the top ten. This sequence was found in a female donor at least 60 years old with stage I lung adenocarcinoma. The V and J genes are TRBV6-9 and TRBJ2-6; D unclear. This material consisted of peripheral blood, taken before any cancer treatment. DNA for the CDR3: TGTGCCAGCAGTTTGGCCCGCTTACGACAAAGTCGGGCCAACGTCCTGACTTTC. Translating it yields CASSLARLRQSRANVLTF.